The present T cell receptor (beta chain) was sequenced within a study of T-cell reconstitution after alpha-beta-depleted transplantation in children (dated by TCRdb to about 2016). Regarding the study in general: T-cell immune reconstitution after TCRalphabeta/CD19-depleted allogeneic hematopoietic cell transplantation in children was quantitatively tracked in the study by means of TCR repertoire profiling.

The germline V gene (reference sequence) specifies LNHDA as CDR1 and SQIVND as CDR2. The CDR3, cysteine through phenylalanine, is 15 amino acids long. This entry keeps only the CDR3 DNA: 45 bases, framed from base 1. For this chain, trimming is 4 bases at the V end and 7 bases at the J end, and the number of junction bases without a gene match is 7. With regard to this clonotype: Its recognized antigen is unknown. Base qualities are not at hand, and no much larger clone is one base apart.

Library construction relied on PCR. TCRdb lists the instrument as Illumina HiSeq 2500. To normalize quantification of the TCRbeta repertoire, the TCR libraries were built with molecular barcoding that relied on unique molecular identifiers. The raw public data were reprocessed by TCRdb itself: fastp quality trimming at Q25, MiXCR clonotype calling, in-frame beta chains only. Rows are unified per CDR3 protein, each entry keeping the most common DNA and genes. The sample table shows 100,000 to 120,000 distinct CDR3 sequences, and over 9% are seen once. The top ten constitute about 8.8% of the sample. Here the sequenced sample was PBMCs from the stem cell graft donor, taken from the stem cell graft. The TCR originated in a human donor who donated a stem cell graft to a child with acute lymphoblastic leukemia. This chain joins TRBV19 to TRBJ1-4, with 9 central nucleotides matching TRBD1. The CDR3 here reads CASSTTGGRVEKLFF. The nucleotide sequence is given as TGTGCCAGTAGTACAACAGGGGGCAGGGTTGAAAAACTGTTTTTT.